What follows describes a single TCR beta chain. Its target is not known. Other DNA sequences in this sample translate to the same CDR3. The sample is drawn from a study of cytomegalovirus exposure and HLA in healthy donors. The overall study: Earlier results showed approximately 110 million unique TCR beta sequences derived from 150 million to 200 million T cells. Study results and caveats: The authors later linked a missense DCLRE1C variant to TCR beta V- and J-gene trimming. What a later analysis showed was that several of the most significant clusters appeared linked to common viral pathogens.

The V gene's germline CDR1 is LNHDA and CDR2 SQIVND (reference sequence). This CDR3 comprises 12 residues. V was pared by 6 bases and J by 1 base, with 6 bases between. PCR employed 60 Vbeta and 13 Jbeta primers. Measured with immunoSEQ multiplex PCR; TCRdb has only the in-frame clones, and not every one. The sample carries some 150,000 clones, 80% recorded once. Input material: PBMCs. The source of this sequence is a man aged 30 to 39 in good health and CMV-seronegative. The chain recombines TRBV19 with TRBJ1-1; no clear D gene. The CDR3 loop is CASRSGNTEAFF. The CDR3 DNA follows: TGTGCCAGTAGGTCAGGGAACACTGAAGCTTTCTTT.